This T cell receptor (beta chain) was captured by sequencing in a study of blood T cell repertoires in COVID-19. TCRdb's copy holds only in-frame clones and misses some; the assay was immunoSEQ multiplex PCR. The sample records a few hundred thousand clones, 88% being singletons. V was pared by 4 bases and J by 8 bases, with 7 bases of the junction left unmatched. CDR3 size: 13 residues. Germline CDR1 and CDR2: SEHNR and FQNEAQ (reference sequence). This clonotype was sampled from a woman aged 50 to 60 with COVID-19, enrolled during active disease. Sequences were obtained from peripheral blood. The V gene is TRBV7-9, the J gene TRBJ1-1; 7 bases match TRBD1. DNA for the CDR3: TGTGCCAGCAGCTCGAGAGGGGGCCGGGAAGCTTTCTTT. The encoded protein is CASSSRGGREAFF.